This entry concerns a single TCR beta chain. Method: immunoSEQ multiplex PCR; TCRdb's copy keeps in-frame clones and lacks some. The profile shows under 2,000,000 clones, about 95% of them singletons. These data belong to a study of shared clonotypes between healthy human individuals. Whole-study context: Per donor, CD8 memory used one plate, CD8 naive used two, CD4 memory used three and CD4 naive used three.

Cells designated naive CD8 were CD45RO-negative and were positively selected for CCR7, with terminally differentiated effector memory CD45RA+ cells excluded. V gave up 1 base and J gave up 6 bases; unmatched junction bases: 3. Looked up from germline, CDR1 is MGHRA and CDR2 is YSYEKL. The CDR3 runs to 14 residues. The TCR comes from a man aged 18 to 29 in good health. This rearrangement joins TRBV4-1 to TRBJ2-1, with 7 bases that match TRBD2. The sample taken for sequencing was naive CD8+ T cells sorted from blood. The CDR3, as DNA: TGCGCCAGCAGCCAAGGGGGGGGTAGCAATGAGCAGTTCTTC. It yields the protein CASSQGGGSNEQFF.